The T cell receptor (beta chain) described here comes from a study of human T cells and chemical hapten exposure. Regarding the study as a whole: With DPC sensitization, TCRs exceeding 1 in 1000 frequency showed no change.

The table lists this clonotype with many counts. The antigen is undetermined. A single record per CDR3 protein comes from TCRdb applying MiXCR to the RACE reads. This table has 50,000 to 65,000 distinct CDR3 sequences, 9.4% appearing once. The time point denotes: pre-sensitization, week 0. Treatment denoted: therapeutic diphenylcyclopropenone sensitization with weekly scalp DPC. This CDR3 contains 14 residues. Trimming shortened V by 6 bases and J by 5 bases, and 17 bases separated the two germline ends. Germline V CDR1 and CDR2: SGDLS, YYNGEE. This clonotype was obtained from a woman in her thirties or forties with alopecia areata. Some clones in this sample may be carry-over from other donors' samples. The chain recombines TRBV9 with TRBJ1-2; perhaps TRBD1 as D (6 bases). The source material was whole blood, sampled in connection with sensitization to the hapten diphenylcyclopropenone (DPC). CDR3 region: CASTLAGGPYGYTF. The CDR3 DNA reads TGTGCCAGCACCCTAGCGGGGGGCCCATATGGCTACACCTTC.